This TCR beta chain appears in the sequencing data of a study of shared clonotypes between healthy human individuals. Healthy HIV-negative adults with no recent acute infections or vaccinations were recruited as donors. Germline V gives CDR1 SNHLY, CDR2 FYNNEI. CDR3 size: 13 residues. Trimming removed 7 bases from V and 6 bases from J; junction bases left unmatched: 4. TCRdb keeps only in-frame clones here, not all; method: immunoSEQ multiplex PCR. This sample has roughly 1 million clones, with around 74% found just once. The clonotype comes from a man in his late teens or twenties in good health. J is TRBJ2-4 and V is TRBV2; the match to TRBD1 covers 9 bases. Sequencing was performed on memory CD4+ T cells sorted from blood. Subset specified: CD45RA-negative fraction. The CDR3 reads CASNPGQGNIQYF. CDR3 sequence (DNA): TGTGCCAGCAACCCGGGACAGGGAAACATTCAGTACTTC.